This entry lists 25 T cell receptor beta chains sequenced from one sample in a study of beta chain features in type 1 diabetes. Since all of the isolated RNA was reverse transcribed, expressed TCRB transcripts were what got sequenced. TCRdb's table, derived via immunoSEQ multiplex PCR, lists solely in-frame clones and lacks some. Among hundreds of thousands of clones listed, around a sixth were seen once. Material for sequencing was naive CD4+ T cells from blood. These TCRs come from a man aged 18 to 30 in good health.

CDR3 protein: CASSFRTGELFF. The CDR3, as DNA: TGTGCCAGCAGCTTTCGAACCGGGGAGCTGTTTTTT. The genes are TRBV7-3 and TRBJ2-2, with D unresolved. The ends were cut back, 3 bases at V and 5 bases at J, with 4 bases in the middle. Looked up from germline, CDR1 is SGHTA and CDR2 is FQGTGA. There are 12 residues in the CDR3. Combining the CDR3 with reference TRBV7-3 and TRBJ2-2 gives the whole variable domain GAGVSQTPSNKVTEKGKYVELRCDPISGHTALYWYRQSLGQGPEFLIYFQGTGAADDSGLPNDRFFAVRPEGSVSTLKIQRTERGDSAVYLCASSFRTGELFFGEGSRLTVL.

J is TRBJ1-6 and V is TRBV6-5; D not certain. The CDR3 runs to 14 residues. Trimming took 3 bases from V and 5 from J, leaving 8 bases between them. Germline V gene lookup returns CDR1 MNHEY and CDR2 SVGAGI. CDR3 bases: TGTGCCAGCAGTTATACAACTAATAATTCACCCCTCCACTTT. Encoded protein: CASSYTTNNSPLHF.

This chain connects TRBV7-6 to TRBJ2-5, with TRBD2 matching 12 bases. This CDR3 has 16 amino acids. After removal of 6 bases from V and 5 bases from J, the junction contained 10 bases not matched to a gene. Per germline, CDR1 SGHVS and CDR2 FNYEAQ. The CDR3 loop reads CASRSPTSGGRETQYF. CDR3 bases: TGTGCCAGCAGATCGCCGACTAGCGGGGGTCGGGAGACCCAGTACTTC. The full variable domain, its missing parts supplied by reference TRBV7-6 and TRBJ2-5, is GAGVSQSPRYKVTKRGQDVALRCDPISGHVSLYWYRQALGQGPEFLTYFNYEAQQDKSGLPNDRFSAERPEGSISTLTIQRTEQRDSAMYRCASRSPTSGGRETQYFGPGTRLLVL.

The sample holds a few counts of this clone. The chain uses TRBV28 and TRBJ1-2; D is unclear. The CDR3 length is 13 residues. The V end was cut by 3 bases, the J end by 6 bases, with 11 bases between. Germline loops: CDR1 MDHEN, CDR2 SYDVKM. The CDR3 sequence: CASSFDLGNGYTF. The CDR3 DNA reads TGTGCCAGCAGTTTTGACCTAGGGAATGGCTACACCTTC.

CDR3 in amino acids: CASSFGSYEQFF. The CDR3 DNA reads TGCGCCAGCAGCTTCGGGAGCTATGAGCAGTTCTTC. The chain carries TRBV5-1 and TRBJ2-1, with a tentative D call TRBD2 (6 bases). This CDR3 spans 12 amino acids. CDR1 is SGHRS, CDR2 YFSETQ, per germline. Trimming removed 2 bases from V and 8 bases from J, with 8 bases in between.

This clone was picked up a small number of times. The genes are TRBV4-3 and TRBJ2-2, with D perhaps TRBD2 (7 bases). With 4 bases removed from V and 4 bases from J, the gap between germline ends came to 13 bases. Germline CDR1 is LGHNA and CDR2 is YSLEER. The CDR3 contains 15 residues. This chain's CDR3 is CASSPEGGRTGELFF. In DNA, the CDR3 is TGCGCCAGCAGCCCAGAGGGGGGGCGCACCGGGGAGCTGTTTTTT.

The chain recombines TRBV21-1 with TRBJ1-2; the table gives TRBD1 as D, unverified against the DNA. TRBV21-1 is marked as a pseudogene. The length of the CDR3 is 16 residues. The CDR3 DNA reads TGTGCCAGCAGCTTCAGGGCGACAGATGTTAACTATGGCTACACCTTC. This sequence encodes CASSFRATDVNYGYTF.

This clone has more than one count but fewer than ten. Other DNA variants within this sample encode the same CDR3. V usage is TRBV29-1 and J usage is TRBJ1-1; D is unresolved. The CDR3 loop spans 12 amino acids. Per germline, CDR1 SQVTM and CDR2 ANQGSEA. Trimming cost V 4 bases and J 10 bases, with 16 bases left between them. The CDR3 loop reads CSVVQGWAGAFF. The DNA of the CDR3 is TGCAGCGTTGTGCAAGGGTGGGCGGGAGCTTTCTTT. Combining the CDR3 with reference TRBV29-1 and TRBJ1-1 gives the whole variable domain SAVISQKPSRDICQRGTSLTIQCQVDSQVTMMFWYRQQPGQSLTLIATANQGSEATYESGFVIDKFPISRPNLTFSTLTVSNMSPEDSSIYLCSVVQGWAGAFFGQGTRLTVV.

The gene calls are TRBV5-1 and TRBJ1-2; weak D call: TRBD1 (6 bases). CDR1 and CDR2 (germline): SGHRS, YFSETQ. Trimming removed 1 base from V and 0 bases from J, with 16 bases in between. The CDR3 extends over 17 amino acids. The CDR3 DNA is TGCGCCAGCAGCTTGTCGTGGGGGCTCTGGCCTAACTATGGCTACACCTTC. Translated, it gives CASSLSWGLWPNYGYTF.

This clone was found a few times. The gene calls are TRBV13 and TRBJ1-2; D unresolved. This CDR3 spans 11 amino acids. The germline V gene encodes CDR1 PRHDT and CDR2 FYEKMQ (reference sequence). V was pared by 5 bases and J by 4 bases, with 5 bases between. For the CDR3, the DNA is TGTGCCAGCAGCCATAGCTATGGCTACACCTTC. It translates to CASSHSYGYTF.

In its sample, this clone was seen once. The genes are TRBV19 and TRBJ2-5; a possible D gene is TRBD2 (6 bases). Germline CDR1 is LNHDA and CDR2 is SQIVND (reference sequence). The CDR3 is made up of 13 amino acids. V gave up 10 bases and J gave up 5 bases, with 17 bases separating them. For the CDR3, the DNA is TGTGCCACCCTCCCGGCCCGGGGGGAGACCCAGTACTTC. It is translated as CATLPARGETQYF.

Details on this clone: The sample holds other DNA sequences that translate to the same CDR3. This chain connects TRBV30 to TRBJ2-2, with no clear D. The V and J ends lost 0 bases and 1 base respectively, with 6 bases between them. CDR3 length: 14 residues. Germline lookup yields CDR1 GTSNPN and CDR2 SVGIG (reference sequence). For the CDR3, the DNA is TGTGCCTGGAGTGTACGGGTGAACACCGGGGAGCTGTTTTTT. This codes for CAWSVRVNTGELFF.

CDR3: CASSLDGGANQPQHF. In DNA, the CDR3 is TGTGCCAGCAGCTTGGACGGAGGGGCCAATCAGCCCCAGCATTTT. V is TRBV5-5 and J is TRBJ1-5; D is possibly TRBD1 (5 bases). The V gene's germline CDR1 is SGHKS and CDR2 YYEKEE (reference sequence). V was cut by 0 bases and J by 3 bases, with 10 bases left in between. The CDR3 covers 15 residues.

This clone was seen a few times. The chain recombines TRBV7-3 with TRBJ1-2, with D hard to call. The CDR3 extends over 14 amino acids. Trimming stripped 4 bases from V and 3 bases from J, with 12 bases between. Looked up from germline, CDR1 is SGHTA and CDR2 is FQGTGA. Written as DNA, the CDR3 is TGTGCCAGCAGCTCAGGATCGGGCCACTATGGCTACACCTTC. Residues: CASSSGSGHYGYTF. Full variable domain (missing parts from reference TRBV7-3 and TRBJ1-2): GAGVSQTPSNKVTEKGKYVELRCDPISGHTALYWYRQSLGQGPEFLIYFQGTGAADDSGLPNDRFFAVRPEGSVSTLKIQRTERGDSAVYLCASSSGSGHYGYTFGSGTRLTVV.

The rearrangement uses TRBV6-5 and TRBJ2-1; 8 bases are a match to TRBD1. The CDR3 has 15 residues. CDR1 is MNHEY, CDR2 SVGAGI, per germline. Trimming removed 2 bases from V and 6 bases from J; junction bases left unmatched: 6. The DNA for the CDR3 is TGTGCCAGCAGTTACCTGGGACAGGCACTCAATGAGCAGTTCTTC. Translation: CASSYLGQALNEQFF.

The chain couples TRBV30 to TRBJ2-7, with D perhaps being TRBD1 or TRBD2 (5 bases each). The germline gives CDR1 GTSNPN, CDR2 SVGIG (reference sequence). The V end lost 4 bases, the J end lost 1 base, and 8 bases lay between the germline ends. The CDR3 covers 12 residues. The CDR3 reads CAWTEGSYEQYF. In nucleotides, the CDR3 is TGTGCCTGGACAGAGGGGTCCTACGAGCAGTACTTC.

On this clone itself: At the DNA level, this CDR3 is encoded by other sequences in the same sample as well. The chain couples TRBV9 to TRBJ1-2; D unresolved. Trimming left V 0 bases short and J 5 bases short, with 8 bases between. The germline V gene has CDR1 SGDLS and CDR2 YYNGEE. The CDR3 contains 13 residues. CDR3 sequence (DNA): TGTGCCAGCAGCGTAGGGCAGGTTTATGGCTACACCTTC. This encodes CASSVGQVYGYTF.

In its sample, this clone was seen a few times. This chain connects TRBV7-9 to TRBJ1-3, with D maybe TRBD1 (6 bases). Germline-derived CDR1 and CDR2 are SEHNR and FQNEAQ (reference sequence). The CDR3 sequence is 14 residues long. The V end was cut by 3 bases, the J end by 4 bases, with 10 bases between. The CDR3 coding sequence is TGTGCCAGCAGCTTCGGTACAGGGGGAAACACCATATATTTT. It encodes CASSFGTGGNTIYF.

This clone was seen more than once but under ten times. The chain recombines TRBV7-9 with TRBJ2-7; perhaps D is TRBD1 or TRBD2 (6 bases each). The germline V gene has CDR1 SEHNR and CDR2 FQNEAQ (reference sequence). CDR3 size: 16 residues. V dropped 3 bases and J dropped 5 bases, with 20 bases sitting between them. CDR3 loop: CASSLSYWGRDDEQYF. The CDR3 region has the DNA TGTGCCAGCAGCTTGTCTTACTGGGGGCGGGACGACGAGCAGTACTTC.

V gene TRBV28 combines with J gene TRBJ1-5; 9 nucleotides match TRBD1. V trimming: 5 bases; J trimming: 1 base; junction bases outside the gene matches: 6. CDR1 is MDHEN and CDR2 is SYDVKM in the germline V gene. The CDR3 contains 16 residues. CDR3 residues: CASSAPGTGSNQPQHF. DNA for the CDR3: TGTGCCAGCAGTGCCCCAGGGACAGGGAGCAATCAGCCCCAGCATTTT.

With respect to this clone: Different DNA sequences within this sample yield the same CDR3. V and J are TRBV10-3 and TRBJ2-7; D gene unclear. The germline gives CDR1 ENHRY, CDR2 SYGVKD. Trimming removed 0 bases from V and 0 bases from J, with 6 bases in between. The CDR3 runs 14 residues. This CDR3 is CAISESRSSYEQYF. DNA for the CDR3: TGTGCCATCAGTGAGTCCCGCAGCTCCTACGAGCAGTACTTC.

The rearrangement uses TRBV27 and TRBJ2-3, with D perhaps matching TRBD1 (7 bases). Germline values: CDR1 MNHEY, CDR2 SMNVEV (reference sequence). Deletions cut 2 bases from V and 3 bases from J, with 18 bases between. There are 17 residues in the CDR3. CDR3 DNA: TGTGCCAGCAGTTTAAGAAGGCTGCCAGGGGGGACAGATACGCAGTATTTT. It yields the protein CASSLRRLPGGTDTQYF.

This clone has just a few counts. A single base separates this from a much larger clone, so it may be a read error. The chain combines TRBV7-3 with TRBJ2-5; no clear D. This CDR3 contains 10 residues. Trimming pared 2 bases from V and 5 bases from J, leaving 0 bases between. The germline V gene encodes CDR1 SGHTA and CDR2 FQGTGA. The CDR3 loop is CASSLETQYF. The DNA for the CDR3 is TGTGCCAGCAGCTTAGAGACCCAGTACTTC. Full variable domain (missing parts from reference TRBV7-3 and TRBJ2-5): GAGVSQTPSNKVTEKGKYVELRCDPISGHTALYWYRQSLGQGPEFLIYFQGTGAADDSGLPNDRFFAVRPEGSVSTLKIQRTERGDSAVYLCASSLETQYFGPGTRLLVL.

This clone was seen more than once but under ten times. The genes are TRBV5-1 and TRBJ1-2; D might be TRBD1 (5 bases). CDR3 length: 13 residues. V shed 4 bases and J shed 2 bases, with 9 bases lying between them. CDR1 and CDR2 from the germline V gene are SGHRS and YFSETQ. The DNA of the CDR3 is TGCGCCAGCAGCCCCCGGGACAACTATGGCTACACCTTC. Translation: CASSPRDNYGYTF.

DNA for the CDR3: TGCGCCAGCAGCCATGGGACAGGCGGACAGCCCCAGCATTTT. Amino acid sequence: CASSHGTGGQPQHF. V usage is TRBV4-3 and J usage is TRBJ1-5; 8 bases agree with TRBD1. This CDR3 has 14 residues. V was clipped by 3 bases and J by 7 bases; unmatched bases: 5. Germline V gene sequence: CDR1 LGHNA, CDR2 YSLEER.